Shown below are 4 T cell receptor beta chains from a single sample sequenced in a study of T cell responses to AZD1222 COVID-19 vaccine. The data were produced by immunoSEQ multiplex PCR, yet TCRdb's version contains in-frame clones alone and is incomplete. The sample records approximately 140,000 clones, about 92% being singletons. The source material was peripheral blood, sampled on day 0 of AZD1222 vaccination. Receptor source: an adult in good health.

The genes are TRBV13 and TRBJ2-7; no clear D gene. V gave up 5 bases and J gave up 3 bases, with 8 bases separating them. In germline, CDR1 is PRHDT, CDR2 FYEKMQ (reference sequence). There are 12 residues in the CDR3. Here the CDR3 reads CASSKTDYEQYF. The CDR3 nucleotides are TGTGCCAGCAGCAAGACGGACTACGAGCAGTACTTC.

The count of this clone is one. V usage is TRBV10-1 and J usage is TRBJ2-3; tentatively, D is TRBD2 (6 bases). Looked up from germline, CDR1 is WNHNN and CDR2 is SYGVQD (reference sequence). V was shortened by 6 bases and J by 0 bases, with 10 bases between the two germline ends. The CDR3 length is 14 residues. The CDR3 sequence: CASRSGLSTDTQYF. As DNA, the CDR3 is TGCGCCAGCAGGTCGGGACTCAGCACAGATACGCAGTATTTT.

The chain carries TRBV11-2 and TRBJ1-1; the D gene is possibly TRBD1 (5 bases). Trimming shortened V by 5 bases and J by 5 bases, and 12 bases separated the two germline ends. Per the germline V gene, CDR1 is SGHAT and CDR2 is FQNNGV. The CDR3 extends over 13 amino acids. CDR3 amino acids: CASSTDYRTEAFF. The CDR3 region has the DNA TGTGCCAGCAGCACCGACTACAGGACTGAAGCTTTCTTT.

V is TRBV29-1 and J is TRBJ2-7; 9 nucleotides agree with TRBD2. V was clipped by 7 bases and J by 4 bases; unmatched bases: 8. Germline V lookup: CDR1 SQVTM, CDR2 ANQGSEA. The CDR3 covers 13 residues. CDR3 loop: CSALSGGSYEQYF. The CDR3 bases are TGCAGCGCTCTTAGCGGGGGCTCTTACGAGCAGTACTTC.